The 16 T cell receptor beta chains listed next were all sequenced from one sample in a study of shared clonotypes between healthy human individuals. The table came from immunoSEQ multiplex PCR; TCRdb's copy has only in-frame clones and leaves some out. The data contain hundreds of thousands of clones, around 97% of them singletons. The sequenced sample was naive CD4+ T cells sorted from blood. The subset was: CD45RA+ positively selected. The receptors were gathered from a woman in her twenties or thirties in good health.

The chain employs TRBV19 and TRBJ2-1; TRBD1 agrees at 9 bases. CDR1 and CDR2 (germline): LNHDA, SQIVND (reference sequence). CDR3 length equals 15 residues. V lost 3 bases to trimming and J lost 4 bases; unmatched junction nucleotides: 4. The CDR3 loop is CASSIRTGDYNEQFF. The CDR3 nucleotides are TGTGCCAGTAGTATTCGGACAGGGGATTACAATGAGCAGTTCTTC.

The V gene is TRBV11-1, the J gene TRBJ2-7; TRBD2 agrees at 13 bases. The V segment lost 5 bases and the J segment 6 bases; nucleotides outside the gene matches: 7. This CDR3 region has 15 residues. The V gene's germline CDR1 is SGHAT and CDR2 FQDESV (reference sequence). The CDR3 here is CASSGRTSGSVEQYF. In nucleotides, the CDR3 is TGTGCCAGCAGCGGAAGGACTAGCGGGAGCGTCGAGCAGTACTTC.

J is TRBJ2-3 and V is TRBV6-6, with 7 bases that match TRBD2. In germline, CDR1 is MNHNY, CDR2 SVGAGI (reference sequence). This CDR3 spans 16 amino acids. With 0 bases clipped from V and 4 bases from J, the junction kept 7 bases outside the gene matches. DNA for the CDR3: TGTGCCAGCAGTTACTCGTCGGGAGGCGGGTCAGATACGCAGTATTTT. Encoded protein: CASSYSSGGGSDTQYF.

This clone was seen once. The V and J genes are TRBV2 and TRBJ2-7; the D is unclear. Deletions cut 1 base from V and 0 bases from J, with 13 bases between. Per germline, CDR1 SNHLY and CDR2 FYNNEI. The CDR3 is 16 residues long. CDR3 nucleotides: TGTGCCAGCAGTGAAGATGGCACTGAAAACTCCTACGAGCAGTACTTC. This sequence encodes CASSEDGTENSYEQYF.

The chain joins TRBV7-9 to TRBJ1-1, with 8 bases aligning to TRBD1. The CDR3 is 16 residues long. The V and J ends lost 4 bases and 5 bases, in that order; junction bases with no gene match: 12. In germline, CDR1 is SEHNR, CDR2 FQNEAQ (reference sequence). The chain's CDR3 is CASSSPRTGKETEAFF. CDR3 nucleotides: TGTGCCAGCAGCTCCCCGAGGACAGGGAAGGAGACTGAAGCTTTCTTT.

This chain joins TRBV6-1 and TRBJ2-1; unclear D gene. This CDR3 comprises 13 residues. Germline V gene sequence: CDR1 MNHNS, CDR2 SASEGT. V was cut by 2 bases and J by 12 bases, with 14 bases left in between. CDR3 amino acids: CASSESSEIRQFF. The CDR3 bases are TGTGCCAGCAGTGAAAGTTCCGAGATCCGGCAGTTCTTC.

This clone is a singleton in its sample. The genes are TRBV4-2 and TRBJ2-5; D unresolved. This CDR3 has 17 amino acids. The V gene's germline CDR1 is LGHNA and CDR2 YNFKEQ. Between the trimmed V and J ends, which lost 5 bases and 5 bases, there was a span of 24 bases. The CDR3 sequence is CASSTTVGLVNGETQYF. Written as DNA, the CDR3 is TGTGCCAGCAGCACAACAGTCGGGCTCGTGAATGGGGAGACCCAGTACTTC.

The chain carries TRBV29-1 and TRBJ2-1, with D perhaps matching TRBD1 or TRBD2 (7 bases each). This CDR3 comprises 16 residues. The V end was cut by 5 bases, the J end by 2 bases, with 19 bases between. Germline V gives CDR1 SQVTM, CDR2 ANQGSEA. The CDR3 DNA sequence: TGCAGCGTTCCAGGGGGGGGAGCGGAGCCCTACAATGAGCAGTTCTTC. Amino acids: CSVPGGGAEPYNEQFF.

The rearrangement joins TRBV5-1 to TRBJ2-7, with D perhaps assigned TRBD1 or TRBD2 (5 bases each). Germline CDR1 and CDR2: SGHRS and YFSETQ. The V gene lost 0 bases and the J gene lost 0 bases, with 10 bases spanning the gap. The CDR3 length is 15 residues. The DNA of the CDR3 is TGCGCCAGCAGCTTGGCGCCGGGGCACTCCTACGAGCAGTACTTC. This encodes CASSLAPGHSYEQYF.

The chain has TRBV2 and TRBJ1-2, with 7 bases matching TRBD1. Germline V gene data show CDR1 as SNHLY and CDR2 as FYNNEI. The CDR3 extends over 14 amino acids. V lost 5 bases and J lost 4; bases outside the gene matches: 7. The CDR3 nucleotides are TGTGCCAGCAGTCACAGGGGTCCTGGCTATGGCTACACCTTC. Amino acids: CASSHRGPGYGYTF.

The chain links TRBV5-5 to TRBJ1-4, with D maybe TRBD1 (5 bases). The germline V and J ends were trimmed by 4 bases and 2 bases, with 21 bases remaining between them. The CDR3 has 18 residues. Germline V gene lookup returns CDR1 SGHKS and CDR2 YYEKEE (reference sequence). CDR3 DNA: TGTGCCAGCAGCCCACGTGGGGCTAACCGAATCACTAATGAAAAACTGTTTTTT. Its protein product is CASSPRGANRITNEKLFF. Together with reference TRBV5-5 and TRBJ1-4, the CDR3 gives the full variable domain: DAGVTQSPTHLIKTRGQQVTLRCSPISGHKSVSWYQQVLGQGPQFIFQYYEKEERGRGNFPDRFSARQFPNYSSELNVNALLLGDSALYLCASSPRGANRITNEKLFFGSGTQLSVL.

This chain uses TRBV2 with TRBJ2-2, with TRBD1 as a possible D gene (6 bases). The CDR3 extends over 12 amino acids. Between the trimmed V and J ends, which lost 11 bases and 1 base, there was a span of 8 bases. Per the germline V gene, CDR1 is SNHLY and CDR2 is FYNNEI. This CDR3 reads CAQQGNTGELFF. The CDR3 DNA reads TGTGCCCAACAGGGGAACACCGGGGAGCTGTTTTTT.

This sequence joins TRBV10-2 and TRBJ2-7; 7 bases match TRBD1. The germline V gene has CDR1 WSHSY and CDR2 SAAADI. CDR3 length equals 13 residues. Losses at the gene ends were 5 bases for V and 4 bases for J; bases not matched to a gene: 5. The CDR3 nucleotides are TGCGCCAGCAGTCACCGGGACAGTTACGAGCAGTACTTC. Protein: CASSHRDSYEQYF.

This clone is a singleton in its sample. J is TRBJ1-5 and V is TRBV5-1, with D perhaps matching TRBD1 (6 bases). Trimming removed 0 bases at V and 7 bases at J, with 11 bases between. This CDR3 region has 14 residues. Germline assignment: CDR1 SGHRS and CDR2 YFSETQ. CDR3 amino acids: CASSLVGGGQPQHF. CDR3 DNA sequence: TGCGCCAGCAGCTTGGTCGGGGGCGGACAGCCCCAGCATTTT.

J is TRBJ2-1 and V is TRBV15; 10 bases are shared with TRBD2. The V and J ends lost 0 bases and 7 bases, in that order; junction bases with no gene match: 3. Germline V lookup: CDR1 LNHNV, CDR2 YYDKDF (reference sequence). The length of the CDR3 is 15 residues. This CDR3 reads CATSRDASGSNEQFF. CDR3 bases: TGTGCCACCAGCAGAGATGCTAGCGGGAGTAATGAGCAGTTCTTC.

This clone was counted a single time. The chain combines TRBV28 with TRBJ1-3; 7 bases are a match to TRBD1. The germline CDR1 and CDR2 sequences are MDHEN and SYDVKM. Trimming took 8 bases from V and 4 from J; bases not matched to a gene: 8. The CDR3 length is 14 residues. The CDR3 region is CASLPTGVGNTIYF. In DNA, the CDR3 is TGTGCCAGCCTCCCAACAGGGGTCGGAAACACCATATATTTT.